The 32 T cell receptor beta chains below were found in one sample sequenced in a study of blood T cell repertoires in COVID-19. The assay was immunoSEQ multiplex PCR, and TCRdb's table has in-frame clones only and misses some. The data show 210,000 or so clones, with approximately 84% seen just once and over 6.5% held by the top ten. Source material: peripheral blood. The receptors derive from a woman over 75 with COVID-19, enrolled during active disease.

This clone appeared a single time. V gene TRBV5-8 combines with J gene TRBJ1-2; tentatively, D is TRBD1 (6 bases). This CDR3 spans 12 amino acids. Per the germline V gene, CDR1 is SGHTS and CDR2 is YDEGEE. Trimming stripped 4 bases from V and 8 bases from J, with 12 bases between. CDR3 coding DNA: TGTGCCAGCAGCCGCGGACAGAGCGGCTACACCTTC. Translation gives CASSRGQSGYTF.

The rearrangement links TRBV6-5 to TRBJ2-2; 7 bases are a match to TRBD1. V shed 7 bases and J 8 bases; nucleotides not matched to a gene: 10. This CDR3 is built from 14 residues. Germline CDR1 and CDR2: MNHEY and SVGAGI. CDR3: CASTTSGGAGELFF. Written as DNA, the CDR3 is TGTGCCAGCACTACCTCAGGGGGAGCGGGGGAGCTGTTTTTT.

The V and J genes are TRBV10-2 and TRBJ2-2; a possible D gene is TRBD1 (6 bases). With 2 bases removed from V and 5 bases from J, the gap between germline ends came to 15 bases. Germline loops: CDR1 WSHSY, CDR2 SAAADI. The CDR3 is made up of 16 amino acids. The CDR3, as DNA: TGCGCCAGCAGTGAGCGGGGCAGGGGCCGGACCGGGGAGCTGTTTTTT. It encodes CASSERGRGRTGELFF.

The V gene is TRBV5-1, the J gene TRBJ2-4, with D possibly matching TRBD2 (5 bases). In germline, CDR1 is SGHRS, CDR2 YFSETQ. Deletions cut 4 bases from V and 7 bases from J, with 12 bases between. The CDR3 sequence is 13 residues long. The CDR3 nucleotides read TGCGCCAGCAGCCCCGGACTTGTTAACATTCAGTACTTC. This translates into CASSPGLVNIQYF.

In its sample, this clone was seen a few times. J is TRBJ1-1 and V is TRBV20-1; 8 nucleotides align to TRBD1. V was clipped by 3 bases and J by 12 bases; unmatched bases: 6. CDR1 is DFQATT, CDR2 SNEGSKA, per germline (reference sequence). The CDR3 runs to 11 residues. CDR3 sequence (DNA): TGCAGTGCTAGTGGGACAGGCTATTCTTTCTTT. This gives the protein CSASGTGYSFF.

The CDR3 region has the DNA TGTGCCAGCAGCAAGGGACAGGGTGGAAATGAGCAGTTCTTC. This gives the protein CASSKGQGGNEQFF. The rearrangement links TRBV7-6 to TRBJ2-1; TRBD1 matches 9 bases. V shed 5 bases and J 7 bases; nucleotides not matched to a gene: 6. Germline-derived CDR1 and CDR2 are SGHVS and FNYEAQ. The CDR3 has 14 residues.

This clone was detected once. The chain combines TRBV28 with TRBJ1-4; D is unresolved. Germline V lookup: CDR1 MDHEN, CDR2 SYDVKM. This CDR3 has 12 amino acids. Trimming removed 1 base from V and 12 bases from J, with 9 bases in between. CDR3 sequence: CASSLSRYELFF. The CDR3 coding sequence is TGTGCCAGCAGTTTATCGCGGTATGAACTGTTTTTT.

The rearrangement joins TRBV2 to TRBJ2-5; 7 positions agree with TRBD1. The CDR3 length is 16 residues. V lost 9 bases, J lost 4 bases, and 17 bases stayed unmatched. Germline V lookup: CDR1 SNHLY, CDR2 FYNNEI. The CDR3 DNA sequence: TGTGCCAGGGCAAAGGGGCGAGCAGCAGGGGGAGAGACCCAGTACTTC. This encodes CARAKGRAAGGETQYF.

This clone was detected once. This sequence joins TRBV7-9 and TRBJ1-3; 7 bases are a match to TRBD1. The CDR3 spans 14 residues. With 4 bases clipped from V and 4 bases from J, the junction kept 4 bases outside the gene matches. Germline assignment: CDR1 SEHNR and CDR2 FQNEAQ (reference sequence). The CDR3 DNA follows: TGTGCCAGCAGCTCTCAGGGGGACGGAAACACCATATATTTT. Protein product: CASSSQGDGNTIYF.

This chain joins TRBV14 and TRBJ1-6; a weak D match, TRBD1 (5 bases). V was pared by 4 bases and J by 7 bases, with 14 bases between. Germline-derived CDR1 and CDR2 are SGHDN and FVKESK. There are 15 residues in the CDR3. The CDR3: CASSPTLGGNSPLHF. CDR3 in DNA: TGTGCCAGCAGCCCTACCCTTGGGGGGAATTCACCCCTCCACTTT.

This chain uses TRBV29-1 with TRBJ2-7; 10 bases fit TRBD1. Germline CDR1 reads SQVTM; CDR2 reads ANQGSEA. Trimming removed 6 bases from V and 3 bases from J; junction bases left unmatched: 8. The CDR3 loop spans 14 amino acids. The DNA for the CDR3 is TGCAGCGTGACAGGGGGCTCCCCTCACTACGAGCAGTACTTC. Amino acid sequence: CSVTGGSPHYEQYF.

The V and J genes are TRBV5-4 and TRBJ1-1, with a possible D match to TRBD1 (5 bases). The CDR3 loop spans 12 amino acids. In germline, CDR1 is SGHNT, CDR2 YYREEE (reference sequence). Trimming took off 2 bases at V and 5 bases at J, with 7 bases between the two ends. The CDR3 loop reads CASSLRGTEAFF. As DNA, the CDR3 is TGTGCCAGCAGCTTACGGGGGACTGAAGCTTTCTTT. Variable domain in full (rest from reference TRBV5-4 and TRBJ1-1): ETGVTQSPTHLIKTRGQQVTLRCSSQSGHNTVSWYQQALGQGPQFIFQYYREEENGRGNFPPRFSGLQFPNYSSELNVNALELDDSALYLCASSLRGTEAFFGQGTRLTVV.

The J gene is TRBJ2-7, the V gene TRBV7-8; D is possibly TRBD1 (9 bases). CDR3 length equals 15 residues. Germline CDR1 SGHVS, CDR2 FQNEAQ. The germline V and J ends were trimmed by 8 bases and 1 base, with 18 bases remaining between them. CDR3 nucleotides: TGTGCCAGCTCTCGGGGGGGACAGGGTTCCTACGAGCAGTACTTC. It yields the protein CASSRGGQGSYEQYF.

This sequence joins TRBV5-4 and TRBJ1-5, with D tentatively TRBD1 (5 bases). The CDR3 loop spans 15 amino acids. Per germline, CDR1 SGHNT and CDR2 YYREEE (reference sequence). The ends were cut back, 4 bases at V and 2 bases at J, with 13 bases in the middle. In DNA, the CDR3 is TGTGCCAGCAGCGAAGGGGCGGGGGGCAATCAGCCCCAGCATTTT. Translating it yields CASSEGAGGNQPQHF.

This clone has a handful of counts. Additional DNA sequences in this sample encode the identical CDR3. The rearrangement uses TRBV18 and TRBJ1-1, with D possibly TRBD1 on 6 matching bases. Germline CDR1 and CDR2: KGHSH and LQKENI. The V end was cut by 2 bases, the J end by 3 bases, with 10 bases between. The CDR3 extends over 14 amino acids. The CDR3 region has the DNA TGTGCCAGCTCACCAGTCAGGGGAGACACTGAAGCTTTCTTT. As protein: CASSPVRGDTEAFF.

This rearrangement joins TRBV5-1 to TRBJ2-5, with a tentative D call TRBD1 (5 bases). The CDR3 loop spans 15 amino acids. Germline CDR1 and CDR2: SGHRS and YFSETQ. V gave up 0 bases and J gave up 4 bases, with 13 bases separating them. In DNA form, the CDR3 reads TGCGCCAGCAGCTTGGGGGGCACAGGCCTAGAGACCCAGTACTTC. Residues: CASSLGGTGLETQYF.

The chain uses TRBV7-3 and TRBJ2-1; D is possibly TRBD1 (6 bases). The V and J ends lost 5 bases and 8 bases respectively, with 19 bases between them. The V gene's germline CDR1 is SGHTA and CDR2 FQGTGA. This CDR3 comprises 15 residues. CDR3 region: CASSLSRGIQYEQFF. DNA for the CDR3: TGTGCCAGCAGCCTATCCAGGGGAATACAATATGAGCAGTTCTTC.

V and J are TRBV13 and TRBJ1-2; D possibly corresponds to TRBD1 (6 bases). CDR1 is PRHDT, CDR2 FYEKMQ, per germline (reference sequence). The CDR3 runs to 13 residues. V was pared by 4 bases and J by 6 bases, with 12 bases between. As DNA, the CDR3 is TGTGCCAGCAGCTCTTACCACAGGGATGGCTACACCTTC. The encoded protein is CASSSYHRDGYTF.

V is TRBV6-5 and J is TRBJ1-5, with D possibly being TRBD1 (5 bases). In germline, CDR1 is MNHEY, CDR2 SVGAGI. This CDR3 contains 13 residues. Trimming pared 6 bases from V and 5 bases from J, leaving 11 bases between. The CDR3 is CASSQGLDQPQHF. In nucleotides, the CDR3 is TGTGCCAGCAGCCAGGGTTTGGATCAGCCCCAGCATTTT.

This clone turned up a few times. V gene TRBV2 combines with J gene TRBJ1-6, with D uncertain. CDR1 SNHLY and CDR2 FYNNEI come from the germline V gene. The CDR3 is made up of 13 amino acids. Trimming took off 6 bases at V and 9 bases at J, with 12 bases between the two ends. The CDR3 loop is CASSAGISSPLHF. In DNA, the CDR3 is TGTGCCAGCAGCGCCGGGATTTCTTCACCCCTCCACTTT.

The genes are TRBV7-3 and TRBJ2-2; D is perhaps TRBD1 (6 bases). V lost 1 base to trimming and J lost 3 bases, with 18 bases between them. The CDR3 has 18 residues. Germline V gene sequence: CDR1 SGHTA, CDR2 FQGTGA. The CDR3 region has the DNA TGTGCCAGCAGCTTAAGGCCGGAGGACAGATTATACACCGGGGAGCTGTTTTTT. It is translated as CASSLRPEDRLYTGELFF.

The V and J genes are TRBV5-5 and TRBJ2-7; 8 bases fit TRBD1. There are 13 residues in the CDR3. With 7 bases clipped from V and 3 bases from J, the junction kept 6 bases outside the gene matches. Per germline, CDR1 SGHKS and CDR2 YYEKEE (reference sequence). DNA of the CDR3: TGTGCCAGCGCAGGGACAGGAGTCTACGAGCAGTACTTC. This encodes CASAGTGVYEQYF.

CDR3 in DNA: TGTGCCAGCGGACAGGGGGATACGCAGTATTTT. Its protein is CASGQGDTQYF. The rearrangement uses TRBV11-2 and TRBJ2-3, with 9 nucleotides matching TRBD1. This CDR3 spans 11 amino acids. CDR1 is SGHAT and CDR2 is FQNNGV in the germline V gene. V was pared by 8 bases and J by 6 bases, with 0 bases of the junction left unmatched.

This clone is a singleton in its sample. This chain connects TRBV10-2 to TRBJ2-7; 9 bases map to TRBD1. The germline V gene encodes CDR1 WSHSY and CDR2 SAAADI. After removal of 8 bases from V and 2 bases from J, the junction contained 4 bases not matched to a gene. This CDR3 comprises 13 residues. The CDR3 DNA is TGCGCCAGCGGGGACAGGGTAACCTACGAGCAGTACTTC. Translation gives CASGDRVTYEQYF.

The rearrangement joins TRBV12-3 or TRBV12-4 to TRBJ2-3; 10 positions match TRBD1. V lost 5 bases, J lost 7 bases, and 3 bases stayed unmatched. This CDR3 has 13 amino acids. Written as DNA, the CDR3 is TGTGCCAGCAGTCGGACAGGGGGTTATACGCAGTATTTT. Translated, it gives CASSRTGGYTQYF.

The chain has TRBV19 and TRBJ1-5; D is undetermined. The CDR3 is 18 amino acids. The V gene lost 5 bases and the J gene lost 6 bases, with 26 bases spanning the gap. Looked up from germline, CDR1 is LNHDA and CDR2 is SQIVND (reference sequence). CDR3: CASSPLLEPMRATQPQHF. DNA of the CDR3: TGTGCCAGTAGTCCCCTCCTAGAGCCGATGAGGGCCACTCAGCCCCAGCATTTT.

The rearrangement links TRBV11-2 to TRBJ2-7; D ambiguous. CDR1 is SGHAT and CDR2 is FQNNGV in the germline V gene. The CDR3 contains 11 residues. V was pared by 4 bases and J by 12 bases, with 13 bases between. The CDR3 loop is CASSSDTFRYF. The DNA for the CDR3 is TGTGCCAGCAGCTCCGACACCTTTCGGTACTTC.

Remarks on this clone: Within the sample, other DNA sequences also encode this same CDR3. CDR3 sequence: CASSAGQGGTEAFF. The CDR3 DNA is TGCGCCAGCAGCGCGGGACAGGGTGGCACTGAAGCTTTCTTT. This rearrangement joins TRBV5-1 to TRBJ1-1; 9 nucleotides match TRBD1. With V trimmed by 4 bases and J by 4 bases, 5 bases remained unmatched. Germline V lookup: CDR1 SGHRS, CDR2 YFSETQ. The length of the CDR3 is 14 residues.

Turning to this clone: Other DNA sequences in the same sample also yield this CDR3. The chain employs TRBV3-1 (or the pseudogene TRBV3-2) and TRBJ1-3; D is ambiguous. Trimming cost V 1 base and J 7 bases, with 8 bases left between them. The germline gives CDR1 LGHDT, CDR2 YNNKEL (reference sequence). This CDR3 is 13 amino acids long. This CDR3 is CASSQGRGNTIYF. CDR3 sequence (DNA): TGTGCCAGCAGCCAAGGTAGAGGGAACACCATATATTTT.

V usage is TRBV5-4 and J usage is TRBJ2-5, with a possible D match to TRBD2 (6 bases). This CDR3 region has 15 residues. Between the trimmed V and J ends, which lost 10 bases and 3 bases, there was a span of 22 bases. Germline V gene data show CDR1 as SGHNT and CDR2 as YYREEE (reference sequence). CDR3 sequence (DNA): TGTGCCTTTACCCCCCAGACTAGGTCCAAAGAGACCCAGTACTTC. It translates to CAFTPQTRSKETQYF.

This chain joins TRBV9 and TRBJ2-2, with D uncertain. The CDR3 is 14 residues long. V lost 1 base and J lost 6, with 10 bases in between. Per the germline V gene, CDR1 is SGDLS and CDR2 is YYNGEE. The CDR3 loop reads CASSVFDSAGELFF. In DNA form, the CDR3 reads TGTGCCAGCAGCGTATTTGATTCGGCCGGGGAGCTGTTTTTT.

This chain joins TRBV5-4 and TRBJ2-1; 13 bases fit TRBD2. Trimming at V came to 2 bases and at J to 4 bases, leaving 9 bases not matched to a gene. CDR1 SGHNT and CDR2 YYREEE come from the germline V gene (reference sequence). The CDR3 is 18 residues long. The CDR3 reads CASSFAMTSGRIYNEQFF. CDR3 nucleotides: TGTGCCAGCAGCTTCGCTATGACTAGCGGGAGGATATACAATGAGCAGTTCTTC.